The 10 T cell receptor beta chains given below trace back to one sample, sequenced in a study of shared clonotypes between healthy human individuals. Sequencing used immunoSEQ multiplex PCR; TCRdb keeps in-frame clones, though not all of them. The table shows fewer than 650,000 clones, with less than 80% occurring only once. The sample consisted of PBMCs. These receptors came from a woman aged 40 to 50 in good health. Some clones in this sample may be carry-over from other donors' samples.

This clone appeared once. The chain links TRBV28 to TRBJ2-5; 12 bases are a match to TRBD2. Per the germline V gene, CDR1 is MDHEN and CDR2 is SYDVKM. The V and J ends lost 5 bases and 6 bases, in that order; junction bases with no gene match: 4. There are 14 residues in the CDR3. The CDR3 loop is CASSLGLAGQTQYF. Here the CDR3 DNA reads TGTGCCAGCAGTCTAGGACTAGCGGGACAGACCCAGTACTTC.

The V call is TRBV6-4, the J call TRBJ2-1; D is uncertain. CDR3 length equals 13 residues. The V end lost 3 bases, the J end lost 10 bases, and 13 bases lay between the germline ends. Germline V CDR1 and CDR2: MRHNA, SNTAGT. In DNA, the CDR3 is TGTGCCAGCAGTGATGGGGTCACTAAGGAGCAGTTCTTC. Translation gives CASSDGVTKEQFF.

The chain carries TRBV29-1 and TRBJ1-2; a weak D match, TRBD1 (5 bases). The CDR3 spans 13 residues. The germline gives CDR1 SQVTM, CDR2 ANQGSEA. The V end lost 4 bases, the J end lost 5 bases, and 14 bases lay between the germline ends. CDR3 bases: TGCAGCGTTGGCGCTGCGGGGACTTATGGCTACACCTTC. Encoded protein: CSVGAAGTYGYTF.

CDR3 DNA sequence: TGCGCCAGCAGCTCCGGAGCGGGGGACTACCCCTCCACAGATACGCAGTATTTT. Translation gives CASSSGAGDYPSTDTQYF. The V call is TRBV5-1, the J call TRBJ2-3; TRBD2 matches 8 bases. With 3 bases clipped from V and 2 bases from J, the junction kept 14 bases outside the gene matches. The CDR3 loop spans 18 amino acids. CDR1 SGHRS and CDR2 YFSETQ come from the germline V gene.

The chain uses TRBV2 and TRBJ1-5, with a possible D match to TRBD1 (6 bases). This CDR3 has 15 amino acids. V was clipped by 4 bases and J by 7 bases, with 17 bases between them. CDR1 is SNHLY and CDR2 is FYNNEI in the germline V gene. In nucleotides, the CDR3 is TGTGCCAGCAGTGCGGGGGCCAGGGGCGGCCAGCCCCAGCATTTT. Translation: CASSAGARGGQPQHF.

The V and J genes are TRBV5-1 and TRBJ2-3; 9 positions agree with TRBD1. The V gene end was trimmed by 3 bases and the J gene end by 6 bases; junction bases not matched to a gene: 5. The CDR3 has 14 amino acids. Germline CDR1 is SGHRS and CDR2 is YFSETQ. The CDR3 DNA is TGCGCCAGCAGCTCTGGGACAGGGAGCGATACGCAGTATTTT. Translating it yields CASSSGTGSDTQYF.

The chain links TRBV6-5 to TRBJ1-1; D is unresolved. V was clipped by 0 bases and J by 0 bases, with 8 bases between them. Germline-derived CDR1 and CDR2 are MNHEY and SVGAGI. The CDR3 spans 15 residues. CDR3 nucleotides: TGTGCCAGCAGTTACTCTAGACGGGTGAACACTGAAGCTTTCTTT. It translates to CASSYSRRVNTEAFF.

This clone appeared a single time. The V and J genes are TRBV27 and TRBJ2-4; 9 bases agree with TRBD1. CDR3 length: 17 amino acids. Trimming removed 5 bases from V and 5 bases from J; junction bases left unmatched: 13. The germline CDR1 and CDR2 sequences are MNHEY and SMNVEV (reference sequence). For the CDR3, the DNA is TGTGCCAGCAGTCCACCAGGCTACAGGGGGCGCGAAAACATTCAGTACTTC. Its protein product is CASSPPGYRGRENIQYF.

This chain links TRBV6-5 with TRBJ2-7, with 9 bases identical to TRBD2. Trimming at V came to 3 bases and at J to 3 bases, leaving 9 bases not matched to a gene. The CDR3 consists of 16 residues. The germline V gene has CDR1 MNHEY and CDR2 SVGAGI. The DNA for the CDR3 is TGTGCCAGCAGTTATGGTCTGGGGACTAGCATCTACGAGCAGTACTTC. Its protein product is CASSYGLGTSIYEQYF.

Comment on this clone: A junction end diverges from the germline sequence, so it may reflect a read error. This sequence joins TRBV19 and TRBJ2-2, with D perhaps TRBD2 (5 bases). The germline V gene has CDR1 LNHDA and CDR2 SQIVND (reference sequence). The CDR3 is 16 residues long. In nucleotides, the CDR3 is TGTGCCAGTAGTCCTGAACGCAGAGTAGGCCCCGGGGATCTGTTTTTT. Translating it yields CASSPERRVGPGDLFF.